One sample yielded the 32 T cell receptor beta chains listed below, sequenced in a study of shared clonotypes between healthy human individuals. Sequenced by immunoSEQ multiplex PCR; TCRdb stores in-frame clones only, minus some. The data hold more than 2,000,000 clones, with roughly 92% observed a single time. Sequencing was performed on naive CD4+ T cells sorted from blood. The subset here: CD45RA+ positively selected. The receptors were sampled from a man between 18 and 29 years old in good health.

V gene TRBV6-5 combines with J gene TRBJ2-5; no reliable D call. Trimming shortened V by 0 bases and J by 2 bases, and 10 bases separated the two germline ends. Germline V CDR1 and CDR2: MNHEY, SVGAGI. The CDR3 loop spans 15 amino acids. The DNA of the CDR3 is TGTGCCAGCAGTTACTCGATTGGTCTACAAGAGACCCAGTACTTC. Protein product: CASSYSIGLQETQYF.

The CDR3 is CASSGPGQAAYEQYF. CDR3 nucleotides: TGTGCCAGCAGTGGGCCGGGACAGGCTGCCTACGAGCAGTACTTC. This chain links TRBV2 with TRBJ2-7; 8 bases agree with TRBD1. CDR3 length equals 15 residues. Germline V lookup: CDR1 SNHLY, CDR2 FYNNEI. V lost 4 bases, J lost 2 bases, and 7 bases stayed unmatched.

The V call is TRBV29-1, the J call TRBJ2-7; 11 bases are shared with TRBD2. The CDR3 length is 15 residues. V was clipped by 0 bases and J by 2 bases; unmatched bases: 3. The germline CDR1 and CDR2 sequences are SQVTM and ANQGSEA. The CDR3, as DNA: TGCAGCGTTGAAGATATAGCGGGGGGGGCCTACGAGCAGTACTTC. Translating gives CSVEDIAGGAYEQYF.

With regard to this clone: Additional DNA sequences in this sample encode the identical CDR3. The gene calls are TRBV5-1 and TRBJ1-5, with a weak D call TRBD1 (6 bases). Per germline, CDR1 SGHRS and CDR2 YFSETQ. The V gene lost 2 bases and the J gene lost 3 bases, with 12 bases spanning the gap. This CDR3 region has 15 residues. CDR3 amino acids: CASSLDGQPNQPQHF. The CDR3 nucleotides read TGCGCCAGCAGCTTAGACGGACAGCCCAATCAGCCCCAGCATTTT.

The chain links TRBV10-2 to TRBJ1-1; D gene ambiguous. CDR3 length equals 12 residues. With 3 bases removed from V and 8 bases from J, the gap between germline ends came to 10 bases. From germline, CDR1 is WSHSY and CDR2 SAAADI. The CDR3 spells CASSDPGVEAFF. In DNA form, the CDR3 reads TGCGCCAGCAGTGACCCCGGGGTCGAAGCTTTCTTT.

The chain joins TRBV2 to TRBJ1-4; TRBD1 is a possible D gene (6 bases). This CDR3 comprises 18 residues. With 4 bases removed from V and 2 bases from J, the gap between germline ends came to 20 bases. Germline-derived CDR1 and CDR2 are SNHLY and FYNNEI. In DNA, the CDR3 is TGTGCCAGCAGTGCAGTCCCTGGGGGGCTGGCGACTAATGAAAAACTGTTTTTT. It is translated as CASSAVPGGLATNEKLFF.

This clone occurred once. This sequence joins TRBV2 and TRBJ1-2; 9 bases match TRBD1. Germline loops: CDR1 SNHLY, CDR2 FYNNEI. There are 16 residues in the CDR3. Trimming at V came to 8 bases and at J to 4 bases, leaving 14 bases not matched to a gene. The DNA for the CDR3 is TGTGCCAGCCCGGGGGCCGGGACAGGGAGGACCTATGGCTACACCTTC. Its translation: CASPGAGTGRTYGYTF. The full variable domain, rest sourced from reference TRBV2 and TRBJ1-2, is EPEVTQTPSHQVTQMGQEVILRCVPISNHLYFYWYRQILGQKVEFLVSFYNNEISEKSEIFDDQFSVERPDGSNFTLKIRSTKLEDSAMYFCASPGAGTGRTYGYTFGSGTRLTVV.

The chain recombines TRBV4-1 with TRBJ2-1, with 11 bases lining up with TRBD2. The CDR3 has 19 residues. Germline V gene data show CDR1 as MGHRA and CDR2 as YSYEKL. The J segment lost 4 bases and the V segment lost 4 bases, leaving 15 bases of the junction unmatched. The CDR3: CASSPNKGSSSGGYNEQFF. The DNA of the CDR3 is TGCGCCAGCAGCCCAAACAAGGGGAGTTCTAGCGGGGGGTACAATGAGCAGTTCTTC.

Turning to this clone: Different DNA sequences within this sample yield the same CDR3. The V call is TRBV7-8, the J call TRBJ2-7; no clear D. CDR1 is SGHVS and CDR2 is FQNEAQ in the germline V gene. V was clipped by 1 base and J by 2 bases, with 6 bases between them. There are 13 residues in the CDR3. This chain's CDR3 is CASSLEAAYEQYF. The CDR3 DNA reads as TGTGCCAGCAGCTTAGAGGCGGCCTACGAGCAGTACTTC.

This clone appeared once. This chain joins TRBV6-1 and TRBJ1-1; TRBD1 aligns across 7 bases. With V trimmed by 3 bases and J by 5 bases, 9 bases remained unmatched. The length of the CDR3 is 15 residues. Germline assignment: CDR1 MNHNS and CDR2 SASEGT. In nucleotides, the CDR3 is TGTGCCAGCAGTGACCTGACAGGGCGTGGTACTGAAGCTTTCTTT. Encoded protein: CASSDLTGRGTEAFF.

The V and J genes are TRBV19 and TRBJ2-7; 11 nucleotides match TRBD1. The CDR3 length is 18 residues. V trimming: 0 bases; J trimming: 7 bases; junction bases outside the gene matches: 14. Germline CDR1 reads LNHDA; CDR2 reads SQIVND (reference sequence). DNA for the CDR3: TGTGCCAGTAGTATAGAGGCCCGGGACAGGGGGAGTCCCTGGGAGCAGTACTTC. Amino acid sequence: CASSIEARDRGSPWEQYF.

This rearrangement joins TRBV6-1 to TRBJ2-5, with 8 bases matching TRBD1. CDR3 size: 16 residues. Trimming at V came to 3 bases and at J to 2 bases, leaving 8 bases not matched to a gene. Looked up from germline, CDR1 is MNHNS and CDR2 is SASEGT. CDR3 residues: CASSDRGTGRQETQYF. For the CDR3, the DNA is TGTGCCAGCAGTGACCGGGGGACAGGACGACAAGAGACCCAGTACTTC.

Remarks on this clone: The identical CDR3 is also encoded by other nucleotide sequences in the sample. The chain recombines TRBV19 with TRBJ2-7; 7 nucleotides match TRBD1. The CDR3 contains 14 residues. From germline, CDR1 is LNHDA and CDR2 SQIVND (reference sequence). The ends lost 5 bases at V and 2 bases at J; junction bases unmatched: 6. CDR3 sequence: CASSPRTGTYEQYF. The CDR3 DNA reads TGTGCCAGTAGTCCACGGACAGGTACCTACGAGCAGTACTTC.

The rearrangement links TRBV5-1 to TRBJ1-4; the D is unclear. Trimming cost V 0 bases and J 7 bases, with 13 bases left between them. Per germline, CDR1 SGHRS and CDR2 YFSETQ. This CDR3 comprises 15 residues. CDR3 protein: CASSLAGIAGEKLFF. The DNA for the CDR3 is TGCGCCAGCAGCTTGGCCGGGATCGCGGGTGAAAAACTGTTTTTT.

The CDR3 DNA is TGTGCCAGCAGCTTGTCCTCCAGGGGGGAGACCCAGTACTTC. Its protein product is CASSLSSRGETQYF. The V call is TRBV5-4, the J call TRBJ2-5; 7 bases line up with TRBD1. The ends lost 1 base at V and 5 bases at J; junction bases unmatched: 5. The CDR3 length is 14 residues. CDR1 is SGHNT, CDR2 YYREEE, per germline (reference sequence).

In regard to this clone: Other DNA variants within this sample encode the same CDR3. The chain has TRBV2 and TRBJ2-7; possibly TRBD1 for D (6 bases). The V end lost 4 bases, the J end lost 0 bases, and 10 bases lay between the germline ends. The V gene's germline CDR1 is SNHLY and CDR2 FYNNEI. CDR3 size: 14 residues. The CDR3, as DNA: TGTGCCAGCAGTGTAGGACAGAGCTCCTACGAGCAGTACTTC. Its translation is CASSVGQSSYEQYF.

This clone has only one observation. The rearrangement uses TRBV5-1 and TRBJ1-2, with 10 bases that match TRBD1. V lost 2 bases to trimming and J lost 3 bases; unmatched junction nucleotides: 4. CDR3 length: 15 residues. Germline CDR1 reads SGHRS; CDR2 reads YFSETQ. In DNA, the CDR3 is TGCGCCAGCAGCTTCTCGACAGGGGGCGACTATGGCTACACCTTC. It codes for CASSFSTGGDYGYTF.

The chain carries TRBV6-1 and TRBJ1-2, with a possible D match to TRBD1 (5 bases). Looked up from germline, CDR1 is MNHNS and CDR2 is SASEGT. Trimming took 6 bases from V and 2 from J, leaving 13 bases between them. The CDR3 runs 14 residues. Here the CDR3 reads CASRTTTANYGYTF. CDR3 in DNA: TGTGCCAGCAGGACCACGACAGCGAACTATGGCTACACCTTC.

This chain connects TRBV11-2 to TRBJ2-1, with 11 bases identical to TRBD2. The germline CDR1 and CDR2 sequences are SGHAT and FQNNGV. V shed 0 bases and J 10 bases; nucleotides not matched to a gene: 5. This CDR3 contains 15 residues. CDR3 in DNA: TGTGCCAGCAGCTTAGATCCACTAGCGGGAGAAGAGCAGTTCTTC. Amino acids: CASSLDPLAGEEQFF.

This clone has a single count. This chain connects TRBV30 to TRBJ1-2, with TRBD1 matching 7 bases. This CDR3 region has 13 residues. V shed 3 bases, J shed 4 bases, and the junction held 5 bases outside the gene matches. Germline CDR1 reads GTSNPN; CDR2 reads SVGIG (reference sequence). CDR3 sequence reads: CAWRATGPYGYTF. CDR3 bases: TGTGCCTGGAGAGCGACAGGGCCCTATGGCTACACCTTC. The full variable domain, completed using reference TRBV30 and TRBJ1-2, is SQTIHQWPATLVQPVGSPLSLECTVEGTSNPNLYWYRQAAGRGLQLLFYSVGIGQISSEVPQNLSASRPQDRQFILSSKKLLLSDSGFYLCAWRATGPYGYTFGSGTRLTVV.

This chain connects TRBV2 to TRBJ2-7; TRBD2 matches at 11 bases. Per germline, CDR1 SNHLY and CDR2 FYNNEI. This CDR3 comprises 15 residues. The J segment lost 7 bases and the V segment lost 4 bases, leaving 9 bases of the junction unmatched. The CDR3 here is CASSGSSGRTGEQYF. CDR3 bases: TGTGCCAGCAGTGGGTCTAGCGGGAGGACCGGGGAGCAGTACTTC.

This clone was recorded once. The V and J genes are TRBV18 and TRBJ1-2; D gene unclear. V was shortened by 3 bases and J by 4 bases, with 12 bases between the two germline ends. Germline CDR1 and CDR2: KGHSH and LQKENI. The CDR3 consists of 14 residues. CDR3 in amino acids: CASSPIVVTYGYTF. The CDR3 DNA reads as TGTGCCAGCTCACCGATAGTGGTCACCTATGGCTACACCTTC.

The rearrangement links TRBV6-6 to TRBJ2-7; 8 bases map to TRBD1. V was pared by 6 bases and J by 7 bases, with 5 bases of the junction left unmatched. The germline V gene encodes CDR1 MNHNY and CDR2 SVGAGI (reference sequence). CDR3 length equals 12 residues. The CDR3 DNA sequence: TGTGCCAGCAGAGAAGGGGACAGGGAGCAGTACTTC. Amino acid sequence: CASREGDREQYF.

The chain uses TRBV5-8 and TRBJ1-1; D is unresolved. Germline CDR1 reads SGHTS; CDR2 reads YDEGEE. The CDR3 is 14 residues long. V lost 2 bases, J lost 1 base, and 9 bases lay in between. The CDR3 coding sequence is TGTGCCAGCAGCTTCGACCCTACGAACACTGAAGCTTTCTTT. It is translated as CASSFDPTNTEAFF.

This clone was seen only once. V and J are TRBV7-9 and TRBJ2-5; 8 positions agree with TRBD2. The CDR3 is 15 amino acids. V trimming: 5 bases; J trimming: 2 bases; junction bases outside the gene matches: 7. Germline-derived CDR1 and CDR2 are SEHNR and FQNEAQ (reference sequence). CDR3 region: CASSNPGLGQETQYF. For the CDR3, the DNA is TGTGCCAGCAGCAACCCGGGACTAGGACAAGAGACCCAGTACTTC.

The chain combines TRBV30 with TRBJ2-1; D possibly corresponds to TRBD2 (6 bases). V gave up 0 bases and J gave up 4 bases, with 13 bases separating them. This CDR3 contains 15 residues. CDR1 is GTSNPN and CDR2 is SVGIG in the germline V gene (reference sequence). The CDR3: CAWSVRRDLYNEQFF. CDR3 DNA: TGTGCCTGGAGTGTGAGGCGGGACCTATACAATGAGCAGTTCTTC.

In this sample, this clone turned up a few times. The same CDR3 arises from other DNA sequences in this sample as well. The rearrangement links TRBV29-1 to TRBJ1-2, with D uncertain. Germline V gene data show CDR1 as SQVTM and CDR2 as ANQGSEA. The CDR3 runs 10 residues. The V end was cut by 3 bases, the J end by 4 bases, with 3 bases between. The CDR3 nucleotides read TGCAGCGTTGATCCCTATGGCTACACCTTC. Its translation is CSVDPYGYTF.

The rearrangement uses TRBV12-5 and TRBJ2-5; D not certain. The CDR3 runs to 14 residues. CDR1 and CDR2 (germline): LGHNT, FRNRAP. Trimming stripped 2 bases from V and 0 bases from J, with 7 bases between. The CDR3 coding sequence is TGTGCTAGTGGTTTGCGGACGTACCAAGAGACCCAGTACTTC. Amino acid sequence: CASGLRTYQETQYF.

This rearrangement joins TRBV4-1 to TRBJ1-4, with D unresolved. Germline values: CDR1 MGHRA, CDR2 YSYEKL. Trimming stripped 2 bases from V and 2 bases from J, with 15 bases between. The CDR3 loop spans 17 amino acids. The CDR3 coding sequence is TGCGCCAGCAGCCAACCCTCCCGGCGGGGTACTAATGAAAAACTGTTTTTT. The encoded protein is CASSQPSRRGTNEKLFF.

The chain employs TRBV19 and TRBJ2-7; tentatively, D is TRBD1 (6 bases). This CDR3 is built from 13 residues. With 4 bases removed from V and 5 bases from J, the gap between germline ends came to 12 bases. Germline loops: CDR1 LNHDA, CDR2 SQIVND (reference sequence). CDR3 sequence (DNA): TGTGCCAGTAGTAATACAGGGCAAGACGAGCAGTACTTC. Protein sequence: CASSNTGQDEQYF.

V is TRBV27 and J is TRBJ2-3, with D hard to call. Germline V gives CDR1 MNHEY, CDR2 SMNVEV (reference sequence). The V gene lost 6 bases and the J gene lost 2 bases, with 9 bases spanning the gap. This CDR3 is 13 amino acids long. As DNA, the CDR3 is TGTGCCAGCAGGGGGATCCTCACAGATACGCAGTATTTT. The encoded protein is CASRGILTDTQYF.

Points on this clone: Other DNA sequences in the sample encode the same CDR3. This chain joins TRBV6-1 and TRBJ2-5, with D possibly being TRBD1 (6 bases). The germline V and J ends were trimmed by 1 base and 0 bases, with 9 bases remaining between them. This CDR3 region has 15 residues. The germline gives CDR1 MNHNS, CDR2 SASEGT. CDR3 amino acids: CASSEDGGNQETQYF. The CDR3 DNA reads TGTGCCAGCAGTGAAGATGGGGGCAACCAAGAGACCCAGTACTTC.